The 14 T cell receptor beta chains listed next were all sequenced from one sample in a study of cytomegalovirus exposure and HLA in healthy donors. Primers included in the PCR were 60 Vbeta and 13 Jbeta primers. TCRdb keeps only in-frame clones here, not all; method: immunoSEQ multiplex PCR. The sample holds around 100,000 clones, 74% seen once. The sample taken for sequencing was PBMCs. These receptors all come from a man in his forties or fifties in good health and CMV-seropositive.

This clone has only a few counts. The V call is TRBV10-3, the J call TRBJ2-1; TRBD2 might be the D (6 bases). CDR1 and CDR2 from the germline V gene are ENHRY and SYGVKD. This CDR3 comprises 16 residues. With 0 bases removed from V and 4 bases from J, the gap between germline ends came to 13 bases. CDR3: CAISESEGTGYNEQFF. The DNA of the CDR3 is TGTGCCATCAGTGAGTCGGAGGGGACTGGGTACAATGAGCAGTTCTTC.

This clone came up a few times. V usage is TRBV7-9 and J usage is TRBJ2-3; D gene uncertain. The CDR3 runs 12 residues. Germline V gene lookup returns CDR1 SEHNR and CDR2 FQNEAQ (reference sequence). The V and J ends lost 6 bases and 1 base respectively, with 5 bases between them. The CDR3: CASSQGTDTQYF. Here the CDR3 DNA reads TGTGCCAGCAGTCAGGGCACAGATACGCAGTATTTT.

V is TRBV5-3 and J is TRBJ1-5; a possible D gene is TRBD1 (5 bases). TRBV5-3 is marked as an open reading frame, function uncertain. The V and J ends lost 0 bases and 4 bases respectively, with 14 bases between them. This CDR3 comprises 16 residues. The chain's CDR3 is CARSLGPPGVNQPQHF. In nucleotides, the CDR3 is TGTGCCAGAAGCTTGGGACCGCCGGGGGTTAATCAGCCCCAGCATTTT.

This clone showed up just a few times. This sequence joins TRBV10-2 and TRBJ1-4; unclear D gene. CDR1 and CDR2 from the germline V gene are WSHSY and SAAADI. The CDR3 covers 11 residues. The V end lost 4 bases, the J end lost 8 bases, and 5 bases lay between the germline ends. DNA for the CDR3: TGCGCCAGCAGTGCGGAGGAAAAACTGTTTTTT. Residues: CASSAEEKLFF.

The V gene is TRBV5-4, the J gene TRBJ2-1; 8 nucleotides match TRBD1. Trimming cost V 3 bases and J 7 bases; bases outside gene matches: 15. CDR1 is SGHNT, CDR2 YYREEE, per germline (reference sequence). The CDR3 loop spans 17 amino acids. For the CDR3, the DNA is TGTGCCAGCAGCTGGGGTGCGACAGGGGCCCGTTCAAATGAGCAGTTCTTC. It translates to CASSWGATGARSNEQFF.

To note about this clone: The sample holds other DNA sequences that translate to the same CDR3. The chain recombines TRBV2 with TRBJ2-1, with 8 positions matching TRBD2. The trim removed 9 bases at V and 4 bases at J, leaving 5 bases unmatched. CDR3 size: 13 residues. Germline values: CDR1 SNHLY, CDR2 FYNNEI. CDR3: CASRLAGYNEQFF. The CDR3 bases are TGTGCCAGTAGGCTAGCGGGTTACAATGAGCAGTTCTTC.

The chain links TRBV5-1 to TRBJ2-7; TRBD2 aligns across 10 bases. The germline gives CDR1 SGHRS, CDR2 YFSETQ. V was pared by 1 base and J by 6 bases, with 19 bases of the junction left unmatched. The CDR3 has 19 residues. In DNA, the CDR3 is TGCGCCAGCAGCTTGCAAGCGGCTAGCGGGAGTGTGGAATCGTCCGAGCAGTACTTC. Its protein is CASSLQAASGSVESSEQYF.

CDR3 coding DNA: TGTGCCAGCAGCTTGCCAGGGATCTCTGGAAACACCATATATTTT. It codes for CASSLPGISGNTIYF. The chain is built from TRBV11-2 and TRBJ1-3, with D perhaps TRBD1 (5 bases). The V gene's germline CDR1 is SGHAT and CDR2 FQNNGV. The CDR3 covers 15 residues. The V end lost 3 bases, the J end lost 0 bases, and 9 bases lay between the germline ends. The variable domain in full, with the rest retrieved from reference TRBV11-2 and TRBJ1-3, is EAGVAQSPRYKIIEKRQSVAFWCNPISGHATLYWYQQILGQGPKLLIQFQNNGVVDDSQLPKDRFSAERLKGVDSTLKIQPAKLEDSAVYLCASSLPGISGNTIYFGEGSWLTVV.

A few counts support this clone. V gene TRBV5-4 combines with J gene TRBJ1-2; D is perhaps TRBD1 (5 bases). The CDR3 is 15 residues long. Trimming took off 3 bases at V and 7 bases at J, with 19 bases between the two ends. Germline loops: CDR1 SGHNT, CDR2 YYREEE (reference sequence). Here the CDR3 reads CASSSSGEGQAGYTF. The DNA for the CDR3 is TGTGCCAGCAGCTCCTCGGGGGAAGGGCAGGCTGGCTACACCTTC.

The CDR3 spells CASSPQQGANYGYTF. The DNA of the CDR3 is TGTGCCAGCTCACCTCAACAGGGGGCGAACTATGGCTACACCTTC. The rearrangement uses TRBV18 and TRBJ1-2; 9 bases are a match to TRBD1. CDR3 size: 15 residues. The V gene's germline CDR1 is KGHSH and CDR2 LQKENI. Unmatched junction bases numbered 4, after V lost 3 bases and J lost 2 bases.

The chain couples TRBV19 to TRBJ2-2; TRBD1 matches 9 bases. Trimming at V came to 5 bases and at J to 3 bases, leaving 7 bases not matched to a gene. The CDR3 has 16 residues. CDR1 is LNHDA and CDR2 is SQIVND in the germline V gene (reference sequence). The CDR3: CASSSWTGEDTGELFF. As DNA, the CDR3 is TGTGCCAGTAGTTCCTGGACAGGGGAAGACACCGGGGAGCTGTTTTTT.

Written as DNA, the CDR3 is TGTGCCAGCAGTTCCATACAGGGGGCTGGGGAGACCCAGTACTTC. This sequence encodes CASSSIQGAGETQYF. This chain connects TRBV6-6 to TRBJ2-5; 9 bases map to TRBD1. V lost 4 bases and J lost 5; bases outside the gene matches: 8. CDR3 size: 15 residues. Germline V lookup: CDR1 MNHNY, CDR2 SVGAGI (reference sequence).

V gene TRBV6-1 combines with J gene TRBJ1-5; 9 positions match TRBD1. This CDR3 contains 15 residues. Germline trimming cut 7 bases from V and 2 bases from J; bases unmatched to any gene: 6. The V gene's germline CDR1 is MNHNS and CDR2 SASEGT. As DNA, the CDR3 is TGTGCCAGCAACAACAGACAGGGGGGCAATCAGCCCCAGCATTTT. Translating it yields CASNNRQGGNQPQHF.

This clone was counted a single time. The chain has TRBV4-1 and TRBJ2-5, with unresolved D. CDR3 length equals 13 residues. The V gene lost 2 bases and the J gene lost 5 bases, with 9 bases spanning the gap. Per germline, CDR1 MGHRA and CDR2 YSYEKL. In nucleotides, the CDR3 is TGCGCCAGCAGCCAATTGCGGAAGGAGACCCAGTACTTC. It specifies CASSQLRKETQYF.